Reported below is one TCR beta chain. The antigen is not known. These data originate in a study of a mutant IDH1 vaccine in newly diagnosed glioma. Study details: Patients arrived already treated with radiotherapy, temozolomide, or both, most having had both. Study results and caveats: Altogether, 80% to 95% of patients exhibited vaccine-induced immune responses.

Germline values: CDR1 SEHNR, CDR2 FQNEAQ (reference sequence). J was trimmed by 6 bases and V by 6 bases; bases with no gene match: 4. The length of the CDR3 is 12 residues. Indicated time point: baseline, week 1 (first vaccination visit). Documented treatment: pre-vaccination baseline after standard-of-care therapy. The donors' diagnosis was new WHO grade 3 or 4 astrocytoma that was IDH1-mutant and ATRX-lost. Sequencing used immunoSEQ multiplex PCR; TCRdb keeps in-frame clones, though not all of them. The sample contains tens of thousands of clones, roughly 87% of which appear only once. Specimen: PBMCs, collected from a glioma patient treated with radiotherapy, temozolomide or both. The clonotype comes from a man under 40 with glioma. The chain uses TRBV7-9 and TRBJ1-2; TRBD1 matches 7 bases. CDR3 DNA sequence: TGTGCCAGCAGGTTTACAGGGGATGGCTACACCTTC. This gives the protein CASRFTGDGYTF.